The rows below give T cell receptor beta chains drawn from one sample of a study of control samples from healthy donors and cancer patients. Data came from immunoSEQ multiplex PCR; TCRdb stores just in-frame clones and leaves some out. The table has 150,000 to 200,000 clones, 94% seen once; the top ten hold around 1.3%. The sample consisted of blood. The source is a woman between 18 and 30 years old in good health. Both conserved end residues are part of each CDR3.

v_call: TRBV5-5
j_call: TRBJ1-1
cdr3_aa: CASMYRGNTEAFF

v_call: TRBV6-2/TRBV6-3
j_call: TRBJ1-1
cdr3_aa: CASSYTHLAWQTERGEAFF

v_call: TRBV11-3
j_call: TRBJ1-6
cdr3_aa: CASSLRTGRDSPLHF

v_call: TRBV3-1/TRBV3-2
j_call: TRBJ2-2
cdr3_aa: CASSQGMNTGELFF

v_call: TRBV6-5
j_call: TRBJ1-4
cdr3_aa: CASSSPANEKLFF

v_call: TRBV3-1/TRBV3-2
j_call: TRBJ1-5
cdr3_aa: CASSTRDTRTDQPQHF

v_call: TRBV20-1
j_call: TRBJ1-1
cdr3_aa: CSASTQRGTEAFF

v_call: TRBV7-8
j_call: TRBJ1-5
cdr3_aa: CASRLLEGRATNQPQHF

v_call: TRBV6-5
j_call: TRBJ1-2
cdr3_aa: CASSIDSYGYTF

v_call: TRBV11-2
j_call: TRBJ2-2
cdr3_aa: CASSLGPPGELFF

v_call: TRBV7-2
j_call: TRBJ1-5
cdr3_aa: CASSLMSGTNQPQHF

v_call: TRBV5-5
j_call: TRBJ1-2
cdr3_aa: CASSSGTGLSTF

v_call: TRBV20-1
j_call: TRBJ1-1
cdr3_aa: CSASTGGWENTEAFF

v_call: TRBV5-1
j_call: TRBJ2-7
cdr3_aa: CASSRGPSAGVSYEQYF

v_call: TRBV7-9
j_call: TRBJ1-2
cdr3_aa: CASSLTGAEGYTF

v_call: TRBV28
j_call: TRBJ1-6
cdr3_aa: CASRGSNNSPLHF

v_call: TRBV28
j_call: TRBJ2-1
cdr3_aa: CASSRGGGNEQFF

v_call: TRBV5-1
j_call: TRBJ1-1
cdr3_aa: CASGGGIIGNTEAFF

v_call: TRBV28
j_call: TRBJ1-1
cdr3_aa: CASSPSGEAFF

v_call: TRBV18
j_call: TRBJ2-3
cdr3_aa: CASSLLAGAPDTQYF

v_call: TRBV28
j_call: TRBJ2-7
cdr3_aa: CASSSPGGPIYEQYF

v_call: TRBV5-3
j_call: TRBJ1-5
cdr3_aa: CARSSELIDRSDSNQPQHF

v_call: TRBV5-6
j_call: TRBJ1-2
cdr3_aa: CASSRTRVGGYTF

v_call: TRBV19
j_call: TRBJ1-1
cdr3_aa: CASSPVGNTEAFF

v_call: TRBV6-1
j_call: TRBJ1-5
cdr3_aa: CASSEALPGAPNQPQHF

v_call: TRBV12-3/TRBV12-4
j_call: TRBJ1-1
cdr3_aa: CASSFGRRAFF

v_call: TRBV5-1
j_call: TRBJ1-2
cdr3_aa: CASSFSGGYTF

v_call: TRBV7-2
j_call: TRBJ1-2
cdr3_aa: CASSQTGRDGYTF

v_call: TRBV7-2
j_call: TRBJ1-3
cdr3_aa: CASSLRPTASGNTIYF

v_call: TRBV5-1
j_call: TRBJ2-3
cdr3_aa: CASSLVQGPLYTQYF

v_call: TRBV19
j_call: TRBJ1-2
cdr3_aa: CASSIGPGSIAGYTF

v_call: TRBV7-3
j_call: TRBJ2-3
cdr3_aa: CASSLRTGPDTQYF

v_call: TRBV15
j_call: TRBJ2-7
cdr3_aa: CATSRVPGEGYEQYF

v_call: TRBV9
j_call: TRBJ1-2
cdr3_aa: CASSVGRNYGYTF

v_call: TRBV27
j_call: TRBJ1-1
cdr3_aa: CASSFLNTQGPWWGNTEAFF

v_call: TRBV18
j_call: TRBJ2-7
cdr3_aa: CASSVGQGASYEQYF

v_call: TRBV28
j_call: TRBJ1-5
cdr3_aa: CASSWEGPQHF

v_call: TRBV10-2
j_call: TRBJ1-1
cdr3_aa: CASSYNPVGEAFF

v_call: TRBV11-1
j_call: TRBJ1-1
cdr3_aa: CASSLALGSVTEAFF

v_call: TRBV9
j_call: TRBJ2-2
cdr3_aa: CASSLDDRPRELFF

v_call: TRBV2
j_call: TRBJ1-5
cdr3_aa: CASSTRNLTGGMANQPQHF

v_call: TRBV5-4
j_call: TRBJ2-7
cdr3_aa: CASNNWASGDSYEQYF

v_call: TRBV3-1/TRBV3-2
j_call: TRBJ1-1
cdr3_aa: CASSQGTQAFF

v_call: TRBV7-8
j_call: TRBJ1-1
cdr3_aa: CASSLGVGTRAFF

v_call: TRBV10-3
j_call: TRBJ2-5
cdr3_aa: CATRREGVETQYF

v_call: TRBV19
j_call: TRBJ2-7
cdr3_aa: CASAGGPPYEQYF

v_call: TRBV27
j_call: TRBJ2-7
cdr3_aa: CASRRSGTSGAYEQYF

v_call: TRBV4-3
j_call: TRBJ1-2
cdr3_aa: CASSQEIRGIIYGYTF

v_call: TRBV7-3
j_call: TRBJ2-1
cdr3_aa: CASSLMVRGDNEQFF

v_call: TRBV7-9
j_call: TRBJ1-2
cdr3_aa: CASSRGTDFPLRGYTF

v_call: TRBV5-5
j_call: TRBJ2-5
cdr3_aa: CASSLQETQYF

v_call: TRBV19
j_call: TRBJ2-3
cdr3_aa: CASSSYSRVDTDTQYF

v_call: TRBV7-2
j_call: TRBJ1-5
cdr3_aa: CASSSFGTSSNQPQHF

v_call: TRBV5-1
j_call: TRBJ2-5
cdr3_aa: CASSSSGRGQETQYF

v_call: TRBV6-2/TRBV6-3
j_call: TRBJ2-1
cdr3_aa: CASSWTSGTYNEQFF

v_call: TRBV28
j_call: TRBJ1-2
cdr3_aa: CASSTKGQGWIYGYTF

v_call: TRBV11-2
j_call: TRBJ1-1
cdr3_aa: CASSWDRVNTEAFF